Included here is one T cell receptor beta chain sequence, with context. A read error may account for a junction end that differs from germline. Authors' analysis steps: Quantification of nucleated cells was approximated via reference gene primer amplification. Data came from immunoSEQ multiplex PCR; TCRdb stores just in-frame clones and leaves some out. From that table come the V and J calls and clone size; the DNA was used to work out D and trimming. The sample lists approximately 150,000 clones; 83% were seen once. These data originate in a study of blood T cell repertoires in COVID-19. Study information: Samples representing acute and convalescent COVID-19 were sourced from the United States, Italy and Spain. Sources were T cells, B-cell-depleted T cells, or PBMCs; the material itself was cDNA or gDNA.

Sequenced sample: peripheral blood. The clonotype originates from a woman of 80 years or more with acute or convalescent COVID-19.

The CDR3 DNA is TGCAGTGCCAGAGCGGACTATACGCAGTATTTT. It codes for CSARADYTQYF. The rearrangement joins TRBV20-1 to TRBJ2-3, with D possibly matching TRBD2 (5 bases). Per the germline V gene, CDR1 is DFQATT and CDR2 is SNEGSKA (reference sequence). The CDR3 is 11 residues long.